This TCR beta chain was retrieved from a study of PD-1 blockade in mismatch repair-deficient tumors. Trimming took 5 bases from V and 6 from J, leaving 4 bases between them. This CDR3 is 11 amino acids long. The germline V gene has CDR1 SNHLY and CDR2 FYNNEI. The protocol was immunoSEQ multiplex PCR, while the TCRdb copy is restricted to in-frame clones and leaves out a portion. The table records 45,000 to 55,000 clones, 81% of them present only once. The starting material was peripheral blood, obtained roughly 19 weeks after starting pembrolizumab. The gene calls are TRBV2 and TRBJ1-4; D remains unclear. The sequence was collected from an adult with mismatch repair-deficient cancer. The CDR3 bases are TGTGCCAGCAGTTTTGATGAAAAACTGTTTTTT. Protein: CASSFDEKLFF.